Given below is one TCR beta chain in context. Its target is unknown. This specimen belongs to a study of breast tumors, draining lymph nodes, adjacent tissues. Notes on the study in general: Findings are consistent with lymph node origin and intratumoral expansion of most tumor T cells. Tumor TCR diversity was below lymph nodes but above nontumor tissue. Tumor T cell lymph node origin was a supported hypothesis, not proven. Compared with basal-like, luminal-like tumors shared significantly more repertoire with nontumor tissue.

The germline gives CDR1 DFQATT, CDR2 SNEGSKA (reference sequence). CDR3 length: 13 amino acids. V was shortened by 6 bases and J by 2 bases, with 12 bases between the two germline ends. TCRdb analysed the multiplex PCR reads with MiXCR anew, one entry per CDR3 protein. The data hold approximately 47,000 distinct CDR3 sequences, with roughly 23% observed a single time. This receptor was identified in a female donor with breast cancer. Some clones in this sample may be carry-over from other donors' samples. The chain employs TRBV20-1 and TRBJ2-3; D is unresolved. Source material: breast tumor tissue. CDR3 nucleotide sequence: TGCAGTGCAGGACCAGCGACCACAGATACGCAGTATTTT. It encodes CSAGPATTDTQYF.